The 12 T cell receptor beta chains below come from one sample, sequenced in a study of T cell changes during pregnancy in multiple sclerosis (dated by TCRdb to between 2017 and 2020). The receptor library was made with the immunoSEQ multiplex PCR assay. The table comes from immuneACCESS by way of TCRdb, which keeps in-frame sequences with V and J called. Part of the clones is missing from these tables; in studies checked, under half for an unresolved V gene and the rest for unknown reasons. For this sample there are about 94,000 clones; approximately 94% appear just once. 0.7% to 0.95% of the sample rests with the top ten. Material: peripheral blood, obtained in the third trimester of pregnancy. Receptors originate from a female donor with multiple sclerosis, enrolled in a pregnancy study.

V and J are TRBV4-1 and TRBJ1-2; no definite D call. Deletions cut 1 base from V and 8 bases from J, with 23 bases between. This CDR3 spans 17 amino acids. Germline V gene sequence: CDR1 MGHRA, CDR2 YSYEKL. The CDR3 bases are TGCGCCAGCAGCCAAGGATTCCACACAGTAAGGTTGAACGGCTACACCTTC. It encodes CASSQGFHTVRLNGYTF.

This clone showed up just once. V is TRBV2 and J is TRBJ2-3; 11 bases match TRBD1. This CDR3 spans 15 amino acids. V lost 8 bases to trimming and J lost 3 bases; unmatched junction nucleotides: 7. CDR1 and CDR2 from the germline V gene are SNHLY and FYNNEI. Here the CDR3 DNA reads TGTGCCAGCGGAACGGGACAGGGGGAGACAGATACGCAGTATTTT. Residues: CASGTGQGETDTQYF.

The chain has TRBV9 and TRBJ1-2, with D hard to call. Germline V gene lookup returns CDR1 SGDLS and CDR2 YYNGEE. Trimming took off 0 bases at V and 8 bases at J, with 11 bases between the two ends. The CDR3 is 13 amino acids. CDR3: CASSVGGDRGYTF. The CDR3 DNA is TGTGCCAGCAGCGTAGGAGGTGACCGGGGCTACACCTTC.

This CDR3 is CASSNRAGGIDEQFF. CDR3 nucleotides: TGTGCCAGCAGTAACCGAGCGGGGGGTATAGATGAGCAGTTCTTC. The chain combines TRBV6-1 with TRBJ2-1; 9 nucleotides align to TRBD2. The germline V gene encodes CDR1 MNHNS and CDR2 SASEGT. This CDR3 has 15 amino acids. J gave up 8 bases and V 5 bases, and 10 bases lay outside the gene matches.

This rearrangement joins TRBV27 to TRBJ2-7, with D perhaps matching TRBD1 (5 bases). CDR1 and CDR2 (germline): MNHEY, SMNVEV (reference sequence). The V gene lost 9 bases and the J gene lost 1 base, with 16 bases spanning the gap. This CDR3 is built from 14 residues. CDR3 loop: CASSVGVGSYEQYF. For the CDR3, the DNA is TGTGCCAGTAGTGTAGGGGTCGGTTCCTACGAGCAGTACTTC.

The gene calls are TRBV27 and TRBJ1-1; 8 positions match TRBD1. The CDR3 contains 14 residues. The germline V gene has CDR1 MNHEY and CDR2 SMNVEV (reference sequence). Trimming at V came to 5 bases and at J to 6 bases, leaving 8 bases not matched to a gene. The CDR3 protein is CASSAGQGPPEAFF. For the CDR3, the DNA is TGTGCCAGCAGTGCCGGACAGGGTCCGCCTGAAGCTTTCTTT.

This clone came up once. The chain couples TRBV29-1 to TRBJ2-1; 11 bases agree with TRBD1. The junction had 4 bases not matched to a gene; V was cut back by 5 bases and J by 4 bases. This CDR3 contains 14 residues. Germline CDR1 is SQVTM and CDR2 is ANQGSEA. The CDR3 region is CSVRGDRGYNEQFF. CDR3 coding DNA: TGCAGCGTTCGGGGGGACAGGGGGTACAATGAGCAGTTCTTC.

V is TRBV7-7 and J is TRBJ2-5; 9 nucleotides match TRBD2. The J segment lost 5 bases and the V segment lost 5 bases, leaving 3 bases of the junction unmatched. Germline V gives CDR1 SSHAT, CDR2 FNYEAQ (reference sequence). This CDR3 has 13 amino acids. The CDR3 sequence: CASSAGLAETQYF. The CDR3 nucleotides are TGTGCCAGCAGCGCCGGACTAGCGGAGACCCAGTACTTC. Looking up the rest from reference TRBV7-7 and TRBJ2-5 gives the full variable domain: GAGVSQSPRYKVTKRGQDVTLRCDPISSHATLYWYQQALGQGPEFLTYFNYEAQPDKSGLPSDRFSAERPEGSISTLTIQRTEQRDSAMYRCASSAGLAETQYFGPGTRLLVL.

The genes are TRBV27 and TRBJ2-7; 9 nucleotides match TRBD1. From germline, CDR1 is MNHEY and CDR2 SMNVEV (reference sequence). Trimming removed 7 bases from V and 6 bases from J; junction bases left unmatched: 1. The CDR3 spans 11 residues. In DNA form, the CDR3 reads TGTGCCAGCATGACAGGGGGCGAGCAGTACTTC. It specifies CASMTGGEQYF.

This clone was seen only once. This chain links TRBV27 with TRBJ1-5; possibly TRBD1 for D (6 bases). The V and J ends lost 6 bases and 0 bases respectively, with 15 bases between them. CDR3 length equals 16 residues. CDR1 is MNHEY and CDR2 is SMNVEV in the germline V gene (reference sequence). Here the CDR3 reads CASSWTAVYSNQPQHF. The DNA of the CDR3 is TGTGCCAGCAGCTGGACAGCAGTCTATAGCAATCAGCCCCAGCATTTT.

The V gene is TRBV10-3, the J gene TRBJ2-7, with 7 bases lining up with TRBD1. CDR1 is ENHRY, CDR2 SYGVKD, per germline. The CDR3 consists of 13 residues. V was clipped by 10 bases and J by 2 bases; unmatched bases: 8. The CDR3 reads CATGTVGTYEQYF. The CDR3 region has the DNA TGTGCCACGGGGACAGTCGGGACCTACGAGCAGTACTTC.

A single count supports this clone. The chain combines TRBV6-1 with TRBJ2-7, with 7 bases identical to TRBD1. V lost 4 bases and J lost 0; bases outside the gene matches: 3. The germline V gene has CDR1 MNHNS and CDR2 SASEGT. The CDR3 has 14 residues. CDR3 sequence: CASSASGGSYEQYF. The CDR3 coding sequence is TGTGCCAGCAGTGCGTCAGGGGGCTCCTACGAGCAGTACTTC.